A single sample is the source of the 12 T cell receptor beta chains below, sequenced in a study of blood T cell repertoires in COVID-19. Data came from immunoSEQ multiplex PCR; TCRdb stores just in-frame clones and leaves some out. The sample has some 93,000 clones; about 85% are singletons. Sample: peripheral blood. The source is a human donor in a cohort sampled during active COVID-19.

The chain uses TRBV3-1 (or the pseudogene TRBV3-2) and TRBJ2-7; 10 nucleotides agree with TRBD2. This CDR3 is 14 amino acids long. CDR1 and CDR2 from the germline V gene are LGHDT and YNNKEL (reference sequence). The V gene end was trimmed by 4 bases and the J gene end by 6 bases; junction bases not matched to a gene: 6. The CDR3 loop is CASSPSGTSVEQYF. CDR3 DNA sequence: TGTGCCAGCAGCCCATCCGGGACTAGCGTCGAGCAGTACTTC.

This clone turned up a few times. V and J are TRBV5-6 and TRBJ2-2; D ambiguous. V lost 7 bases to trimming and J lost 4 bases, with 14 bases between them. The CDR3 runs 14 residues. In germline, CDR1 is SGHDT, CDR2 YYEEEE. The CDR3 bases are TGTGCCAGCCATCGCTCCTGGAGCACCGGGGAGCTGTTTTTT. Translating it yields CASHRSWSTGELFF.

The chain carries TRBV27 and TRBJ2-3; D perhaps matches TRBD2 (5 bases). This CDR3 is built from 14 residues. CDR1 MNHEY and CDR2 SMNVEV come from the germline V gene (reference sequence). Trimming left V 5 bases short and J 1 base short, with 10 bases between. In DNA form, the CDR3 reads TGTGCCAGCAGTATCTTCGGGGGCACAGATACGCAGTATTTT. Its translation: CASSIFGGTDTQYF.

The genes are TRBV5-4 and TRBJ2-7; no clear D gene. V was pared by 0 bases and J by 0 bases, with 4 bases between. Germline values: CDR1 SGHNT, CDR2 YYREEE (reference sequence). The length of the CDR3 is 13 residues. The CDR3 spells CASSLGNSYEQYF. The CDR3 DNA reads TGTGCCAGCAGCTTGGGTAACTCCTACGAGCAGTACTTC.

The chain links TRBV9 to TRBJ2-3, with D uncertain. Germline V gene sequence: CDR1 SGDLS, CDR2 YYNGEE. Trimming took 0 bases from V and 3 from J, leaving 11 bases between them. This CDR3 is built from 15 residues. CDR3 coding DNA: TGTGCCAGCAGCGTAGGGCCAGACACAACAGATACGCAGTATTTT. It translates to CASSVGPDTTDTQYF.

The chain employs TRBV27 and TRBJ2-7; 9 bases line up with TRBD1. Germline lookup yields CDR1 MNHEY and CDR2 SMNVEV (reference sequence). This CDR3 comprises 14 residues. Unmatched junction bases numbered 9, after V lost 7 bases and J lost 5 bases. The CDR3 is CASTSWDRAHEQYF. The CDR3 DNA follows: TGTGCCAGCACCTCGTGGGACAGGGCCCACGAGCAGTACTTC.

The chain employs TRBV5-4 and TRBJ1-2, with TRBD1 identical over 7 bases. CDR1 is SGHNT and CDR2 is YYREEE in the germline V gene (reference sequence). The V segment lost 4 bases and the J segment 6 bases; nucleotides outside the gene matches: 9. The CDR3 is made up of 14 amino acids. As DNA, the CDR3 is TGTGCCAGCAGCCTGATACAGGGGAAAGATGGCTACACCTTC. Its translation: CASSLIQGKDGYTF.

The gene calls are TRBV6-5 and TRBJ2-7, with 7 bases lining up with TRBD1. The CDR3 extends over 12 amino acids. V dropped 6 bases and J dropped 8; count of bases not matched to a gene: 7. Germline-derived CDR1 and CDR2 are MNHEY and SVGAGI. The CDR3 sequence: CASSQTGNKQYF. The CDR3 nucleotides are TGTGCCAGCAGCCAGACAGGGAACAAGCAGTACTTC.

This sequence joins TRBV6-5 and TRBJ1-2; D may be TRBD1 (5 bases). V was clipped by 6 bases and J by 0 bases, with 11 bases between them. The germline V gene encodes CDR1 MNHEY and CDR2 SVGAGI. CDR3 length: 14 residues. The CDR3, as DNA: TGTGCCAGCAGCGACAGCCCAGCTAACTATGGCTACACCTTC. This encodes CASSDSPANYGYTF.

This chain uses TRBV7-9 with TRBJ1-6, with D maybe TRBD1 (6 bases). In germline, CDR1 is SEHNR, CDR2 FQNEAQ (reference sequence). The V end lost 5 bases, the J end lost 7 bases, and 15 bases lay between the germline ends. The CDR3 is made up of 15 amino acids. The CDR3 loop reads CASSQTGILNSPLHF. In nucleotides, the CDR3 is TGTGCCAGCAGCCAAACAGGGATACTGAATTCACCCCTCCACTTT.

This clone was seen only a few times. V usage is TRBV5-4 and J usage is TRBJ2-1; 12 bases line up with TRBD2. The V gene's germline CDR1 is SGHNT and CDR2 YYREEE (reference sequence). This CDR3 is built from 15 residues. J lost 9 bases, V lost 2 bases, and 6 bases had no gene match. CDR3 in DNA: TGTGCCAGCAGCTTATGGACTAGCGGGAATGTTGAGCAGTTCTTC. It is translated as CASSLWTSGNVEQFF.

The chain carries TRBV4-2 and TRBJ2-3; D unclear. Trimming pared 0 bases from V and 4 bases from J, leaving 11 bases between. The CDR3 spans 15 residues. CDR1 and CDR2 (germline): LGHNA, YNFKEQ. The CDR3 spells CASSQDPSRADTQYF. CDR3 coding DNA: TGTGCCAGCAGCCAAGATCCCTCCCGGGCAGATACGCAGTATTTT.